This T cell receptor (beta chain) was obtained from a study of blood T cell repertoires in COVID-19. Whole-study context: T cells, B-cell-depleted T cells, or PBMCs supplied cDNA or gDNA.

Patients in Seattle were enrolled during active infection, then followed longitudinally. CDR3 size: 13 residues. V was pared by 0 bases and J by 6 bases, with 8 bases between. Per germline, CDR1 MNHEY and CDR2 SMNVEV (reference sequence). Authors' processing steps: How many nucleated cells were present was estimated from reference gene primer amplification. Assay: immunoSEQ multiplex PCR; the TCRdb copy retains only in-frame clones and omits some. That table furnishes V, J and clone size, whereas the DNA furnished D and trimming. The data hold roughly 150,000 clones, with roughly 86% observed a single time.

V usage is TRBV27 and J usage is TRBJ1-1; maybe TRBD1 (5 bases). The sequencing sample was made of peripheral blood. The TCR was taken from a woman of 80 years or more with COVID-19, enrolled during active disease. The CDR3 DNA reads as TGTGCCAGCAGTTTATCGCGGGGGGCTGAAGCTTTCTTT. Its protein product is CASSLSRGAEAFF.